This T cell receptor (beta chain) is drawn from a study of beta chain features in type 1 diabetes (dated 2018 in TCRdb). About the study as a whole: Mean age, gender distribution, total cell number and subset yield were not different between patients and healthy donors. A total of 100 million to 140 million sorted cells were examined across all samples, and the number of cells per subset was strongly correlated with RNA yield. The study compared TCRB repertoires of sorted circulating CD4+ T cell subsets between recently diagnosed type 1 diabetes patients and matched healthy donors. Regulatory and stem cell-like memory subsets were isolated from only 8 patients and roughly 8 healthy donors, whereas naive and central memory subsets came from all 30 or so donors. Overall results and qualifications from the work: Shorter templates might be favored by PCR, yet because patient and control samples were amplified and corrected together, any such skew would affect both groups equally. Because cDNA was sequenced instead of genomic DNA, highly expressing activated cells could be over-represented, though the groups showed no difference in activation or CD3 levels. Naive, central memory and regulatory TCRB repertoires appeared to be more alike among patients than among healthy donors. At VDJ recombination sites, patients with type 1 diabetes made fewer insertions and deleted more nucleotides, a pattern implying thymic rearrangement abnormalities. Type 1 diabetes patients showed a moderate but significant shortening of TCRB CDR3 length in all four CD4+ subsets. Only small numbers of individuals were included in the HLA sub-analyses, which left unresolved whether HLA type had any influence on TCRB rearrangement.

All of the isolated RNA was reverse transcribed with the High Capacity cDNA Reverse Transcription Kit, so expressed TCRB transcripts were sequenced. Naive, central memory and regulatory T cell samples underwent deep immunoSEQ sequencing, averaging around 4 million total reads per sample. After sorted cells were lysed in RLT buffer, RNA was extracted with DNase-treated RNeasy Micro or Mini kits, with the choice depending on cell number. To prevent cross-contamination, every cell subset was processed on its own, while patient and healthy donor samples were processed together. TCRB sequences were amplified from cDNA with the immunoSEQ multiplex PCR, producing 87-bp fragments spanning the CDR3 region. The amplicons were sequenced using the Illumina HiSeq platform. The paper's data handling went like this. Synthetic template baselines were used to correct PCR bias computationally, reads within Hamming distance 2 were collapsed together, and singletons that could not be merged were discarded. Reads were aligned to IMGT to assign V, D and J genes, CDR3 length, and insertions or deletions at six rearrangement sites. Within each subset, clonotype counts were normalized to sorted cell number, after which true diversity and Gini coefficients were computed with the tcR R package. The overlap coefficient, calculated on TCRB nucleotide sequences, was used to measure repertoire sharing. The clones in this table, taken by TCRdb from immuneACCESS, are in-frame only. Not every clone is retained; where verified, under half of the shortfall comes from an unresolved V gene, and the cause of the rest is unknown. That table is the source of V, J and clone size, and D and trimming were worked out from the DNA. Recorded for this sample are 120,000 or so clones; roughly 17% of them occurred a single time. The ten top clones hold 2.6% of the sample.

Each donor gave one peripheral blood draw, approximately 120 mL on average, collected into heparinised tubes. Naive, central memory, regulatory and stem cell-like memory CD4+ T cells were sorted on a BD FACSAria II using a panel including CD45RO, CCR7, CD25, CD127, CD95 and CD27. A purity above 95% was achieved for all sorted populations. PBMCs were isolated right away by Lymphoprep density gradient centrifugation and were stained directly, without culture. So that batch effects would be minimized, each experiment stained and sorted samples in pairs, pairing one healthy donor with one patient. CDR1 and CDR2, per the germline V gene (reference sequence), are GTSNPN and SVGIG. Germline trimming: 0 bases from V, 6 bases from J; junction bases outside gene matches: 11. The CDR3, from cysteine to phenylalanine, totals 16 residues. The CDR3 DNA has 48 bases and is translated from base 1. This clone has just a few counts. Its antigen has not been determined. No base qualities exist here, and no much larger clone lies one base off it.

Here the chain combines TRBV30 and TRBJ1-5; 7 bases in the middle match TRBD1. Sequencing input: central memory CD4+ T cells from blood. This clonotype was sampled from a man aged 18 to 29 with type 1 diabetes. The sequenced DNA is TGTGCCTGGAGTGTAACGGGAGGGGGCGCGGGTCAGCCCCAGCATTTT. This gives the protein CAWSVTGGGAGQPQHF.